The present T cell receptor (beta chain) was sequenced within a study of graft-versus-host responses after intestinal transplantation. Overall study: Anti-thymocyte globulin served as induction for all recipients, who then took tacrolimus and steroids for two to three years.

The CDR3 contains 12 residues. Germline V gene sequence: CDR1 SGHTA, CDR2 FQGTGA. V was pared by 4 bases and J by 10 bases, with 11 bases between. The assay was immunoSEQ multiplex PCR, and TCRdb's table has in-frame clones only and misses some. This sample carries about 97,000 clones, 75% to 95% of them seen once, and the ten largest clones take 15% to 20%. The sequence came from a human patient who received an intestinal transplant, so some T cells may come from the graft donor. Specimen: PBMCs, collected roughly 410 days after intestinal transplant. The V call is TRBV7-3, the J call TRBJ2-1; tentatively, D is TRBD2 (6 bases). This chain's CDR3 is CASSSSGREQFF. CDR3 DNA sequence: TGTGCCAGCAGCTCCAGCGGGCGGGAGCAGTTCTTC.